These 10 T cell receptor beta chains were sequenced from one sample in a study of OX40 agonist ivuxolimab in advanced cancers. The assay was immunoSEQ multiplex PCR, and TCRdb's table has in-frame clones only and misses some. This table holds over 30,000 clones, around 83% found once. The source was CD4+ or CD8+ T cells sorted from blood, collected in a trial of the OX40 agonist ivuxolimab. Receptor source: an adult with an advanced solid tumor such as melanoma, head and neck, liver or kidney cancer.

The chain has TRBV28 and TRBJ1-6; possible D gene TRBD1, 6 bases. The germline V gene has CDR1 MDHEN and CDR2 SYDVKM. The CDR3 length is 13 residues. Trimming took off 5 bases at V and 18 bases at J, with 20 bases between the two ends. The CDR3 region is CASSTGGGLSPHF. CDR3 bases: TGTGCCAGCAGTACCGGAGGGGGGTTATCCCCCCACTTT.

The chain links TRBV5-5 to TRBJ2-1; D unresolved. The CDR3 contains 15 residues. V was shortened by 0 bases and J by 8 bases, with 15 bases between the two germline ends. Germline CDR1 and CDR2: SGHKS and YYEKEE (reference sequence). The CDR3 DNA is TGTGCCAGCAGCTTGGGTCTAGGGCTTATGTATGAGCAGTTCTTC. Protein: CASSLGLGLMYEQFF.

About this clone: A read error may explain this, as a much larger clone is one base away. J is TRBJ1-1 and V is TRBV11-3; no definite D call. This CDR3 is 13 amino acids long. The germline V gene encodes CDR1 SGHNT and CDR2 YENEEA. V lost 1 base and J 1 base, leaving 4 bases between the germline ends. CDR3 in amino acids: CASSLGPNTEAFF. CDR3 coding DNA: TGTGCCAGCAGCTTAGGTCCGAACACTGAAGCTTTCTTT.

Only one count was recorded for this clone. The DNA for the CDR3 is TGTGCCAGCAGTTTTGGAACAGGGCCAAACACCGGGGAGCTGTTTTTT. Encoded protein: CASSFGTGPNTGELFF. V gene TRBV28 combines with J gene TRBJ2-2, with a possible D match to TRBD1 (6 bases). This CDR3 has 16 amino acids. V lost 3 bases, J lost 2 bases, and 13 bases lay in between. Germline V lookup: CDR1 MDHEN, CDR2 SYDVKM.

CDR3 loop: CASSDDRKEAFF. CDR3 DNA sequence: TGTGCCAGCAGTGACGACAGGAAAGAAGCTTTCTTT. This chain joins TRBV6-1 and TRBJ1-1; D possibly corresponds to TRBD1 (6 bases). The V end lost 3 bases, the J end lost 8 bases, and 10 bases lay between the germline ends. CDR1 and CDR2 from the germline V gene are MNHNS and SASEGT. The CDR3 spans 12 residues.

This clone was seen only a few times. This chain uses TRBV5-1 with TRBJ1-1; maybe TRBD1 (5 bases). Germline loops: CDR1 SGHRS, CDR2 YFSETQ. V lost 6 bases and J 11 bases, leaving 23 bases between the germline ends. The CDR3 covers 14 residues. The DNA of the CDR3 is TGCGCCAGCACCCCACTCCGCGGAACAGGAGGGGCTTTCTTT. This gives the protein CASTPLRGTGGAFF.

The gene calls are TRBV10-3 and TRBJ1-2; D is undetermined. There are 12 residues in the CDR3. Per germline, CDR1 ENHRY and CDR2 SYGVKD. With 3 bases removed from V and 2 bases from J, the gap between germline ends came to 4 bases. This CDR3 is CAISDVNYGYTF. CDR3 DNA sequence: TGTGCCATCAGTGATGTGAACTATGGCTACACCTTC.

This chain connects TRBV20-1 to TRBJ2-7; no definite D call. CDR3 length: 10 residues. Trimming took 6 bases from V and 3 from J, leaving 6 bases between them. Germline CDR1 DFQATT, CDR2 SNEGSKA (reference sequence). The CDR3 coding sequence is TGCAGTGCCGCTAACTACGAGCAGTACTTC. This translates into CSAANYEQYF.

The CDR3 protein is CASSLPPTSGRRLNEQFF. The CDR3 DNA follows: TGTGCCAGCAGCTTACCTCCGACTAGCGGGAGAAGGTTGAATGAGCAGTTCTTC. This chain joins TRBV7-3 and TRBJ2-1, with 12 positions matching TRBD2. Trimming removed 2 bases from V and 7 bases from J; junction bases left unmatched: 12. The CDR3 length is 18 residues. CDR1 is SGHTA, CDR2 FQGTGA, per germline.

The rearrangement uses TRBV18 and TRBJ1-6; D is unclear. The V gene lost 5 bases and the J gene lost 0 bases, with 11 bases spanning the gap. The CDR3 loop spans 16 amino acids. Germline V CDR1 and CDR2: KGHSH, LQKENI. The CDR3 loop is CASSVSLHSYNSPLHF. The DNA for the CDR3 is TGTGCCAGCTCAGTGTCCCTACACTCCTATAATTCACCCCTCCACTTT. The full variable domain, completed using reference TRBV18 and TRBJ1-6, is NAGVMQNPRHLVRRRGQEARLRCSPMKGHSHVYWYRQLPEEGLKFMVYLQKENIIDESGMPKERFSAEFPKEGPSILRIQQVVRGDSAAYFCASSVSLHSYNSPLHFGNGTRLTVT.